A single sample is the source of the 5 T cell receptor beta chains below, sequenced in a study of T cells in Graves' hyperthyroidism and ophthalmopathy. Amplification of TCR beta CDR3 regions was performed using RNA transcripts as template. The TCR CDR3 was amplified in a first-round RT-PCR using the HTBI primer set. A single record per CDR3 protein comes from TCRdb applying MiXCR to the multiplex PCR reads. The top ten hold about 7.2% of the sample, which has approximately 700,000 distinct CDR3 sequences, 45% seen once. The sample consisted of peripheral blood or thyroid tissue (not recorded which). These receptors were taken from an adult man with Graves' disease, either hyperthyroidism or ophthalmopathy (not recorded which).

This clonotype was picked up a small number of times. V gene TRBV6-6 combines with J gene TRBJ1-2, with 8 positions matching TRBD1. V lost 2 bases to trimming and J lost 3 bases; unmatched junction nucleotides: 5. The V gene's germline CDR1 is MNHNY and CDR2 SVGAGI (reference sequence). CDR3 length: 15 amino acids. In DNA, the CDR3 is TGTGCCAGCAGTTACCTCGAGACAGGGGACTATGGCTACACCTTC. This sequence encodes CASSYLETGDYGYTF.

The J gene is TRBJ2-7, the V gene TRBV20-1; 9 bases fit TRBD1. This CDR3 is built from 15 residues. Germline lookup yields CDR1 DFQATT and CDR2 SNEGSKA (reference sequence). With 1 base clipped from V and 2 bases from J, the junction kept 6 bases outside the gene matches. The CDR3 coding sequence is TGCAGTGCTAGAGGACCGGGACAGGGAACCTACGAGCAGTACTTC. It yields the protein CSARGPGQGTYEQYF.

This clonotype was observed at least ten times. The chain recombines TRBV2 with TRBJ1-6, with a tentative D call TRBD1 (6 bases). The CDR3 is made up of 14 amino acids. CDR1 and CDR2 from the germline V gene are SNHLY and FYNNEI. Trimming took off 4 bases at V and 10 bases at J, with 14 bases between the two ends. CDR3 loop: CASSVTGKGSPLHF. The CDR3 DNA follows: TGTGCCAGCAGTGTTACAGGGAAAGGATCACCCCTCCACTTT.

V and J are TRBV10-3 and TRBJ1-1, with TRBD1 identical over 7 bases. CDR1 and CDR2 (germline): ENHRY, SYGVKD. CDR3 length equals 13 residues. The J segment lost 2 bases and the V segment lost 10 bases, leaving 7 bases of the junction unmatched. The CDR3 nucleotides read TGTGCCAGCGGGAAGGGGGCTAACACTGAAGCTTTCTTT. Encoded protein: CASGKGANTEAFF.

This clonotype was seen many times. The CDR3 is CASSLAVGVEQYF. In nucleotides, the CDR3 is TGTGCCAGCAGCTTAGCGGTGGGGGTCGAGCAGTACTTC. This sequence joins TRBV7-2 and TRBJ2-7, with D perhaps matching TRBD1 or TRBD2 (5 bases each). The CDR3 loop spans 13 amino acids. Germline CDR1 and CDR2: SGHTA and FQGNSA. Trimming cost V 0 bases and J 6 bases, with 9 bases left between them.